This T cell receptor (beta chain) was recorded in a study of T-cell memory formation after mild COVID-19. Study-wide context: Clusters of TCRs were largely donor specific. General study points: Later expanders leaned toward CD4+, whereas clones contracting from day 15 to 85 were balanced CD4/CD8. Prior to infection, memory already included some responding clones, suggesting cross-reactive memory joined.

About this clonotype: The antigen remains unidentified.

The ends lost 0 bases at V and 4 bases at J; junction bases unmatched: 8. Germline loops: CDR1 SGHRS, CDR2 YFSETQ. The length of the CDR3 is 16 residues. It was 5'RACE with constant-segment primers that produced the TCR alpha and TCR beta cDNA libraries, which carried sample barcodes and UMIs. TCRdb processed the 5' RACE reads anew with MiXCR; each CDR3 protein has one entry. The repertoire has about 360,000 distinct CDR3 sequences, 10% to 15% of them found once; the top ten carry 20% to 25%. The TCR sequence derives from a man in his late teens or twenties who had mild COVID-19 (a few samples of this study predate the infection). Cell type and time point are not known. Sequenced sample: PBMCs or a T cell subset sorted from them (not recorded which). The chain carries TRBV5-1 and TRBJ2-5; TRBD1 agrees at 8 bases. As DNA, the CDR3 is TGCGCCAGCAGCTTGGGTTCCCCAGGGGGCCGAGAGACCCAGTACTTC. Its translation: CASSLGSPGGRETQYF.